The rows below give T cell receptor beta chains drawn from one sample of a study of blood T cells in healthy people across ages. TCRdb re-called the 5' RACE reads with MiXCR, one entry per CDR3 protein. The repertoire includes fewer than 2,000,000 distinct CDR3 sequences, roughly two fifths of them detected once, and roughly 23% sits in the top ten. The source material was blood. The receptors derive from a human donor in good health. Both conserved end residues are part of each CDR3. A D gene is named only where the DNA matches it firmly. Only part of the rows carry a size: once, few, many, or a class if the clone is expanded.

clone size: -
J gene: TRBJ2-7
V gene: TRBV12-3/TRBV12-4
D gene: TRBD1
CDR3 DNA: TGTGCCAGCAGAAAGACAGGGACCCTCTACGAGCAGTACTTC
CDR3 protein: CASRKTGTLYEQYF

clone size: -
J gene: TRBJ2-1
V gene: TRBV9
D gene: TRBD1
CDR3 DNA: TGTGCCAGCAGCGTAGAAAATACACCGAGACAGGGATCAAGCAATGAGCAGTTCTTC
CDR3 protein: CASSVENTPRQGSSNEQFF

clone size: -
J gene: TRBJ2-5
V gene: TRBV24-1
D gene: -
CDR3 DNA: TGTGCCACCAGTGCACAGGGGGGGATTGAAGAGACCCAGTACTTC
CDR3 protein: CATSAQGGIEETQYF

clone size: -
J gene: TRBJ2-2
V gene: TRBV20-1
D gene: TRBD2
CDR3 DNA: TGCAGTGCGTACCCGGGACTAGCCCCCGGGGAGCTGTTTTTT
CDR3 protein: CSAYPGLAPGELFF

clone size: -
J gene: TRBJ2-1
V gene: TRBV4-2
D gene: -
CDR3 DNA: TGTGCCAGCAGCGGTCCGGGTTCCCATGAGCAGTTCTTC
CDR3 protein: CASSGPGSHEQFF

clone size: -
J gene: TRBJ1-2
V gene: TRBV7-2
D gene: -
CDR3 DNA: TGTGCCAGCAGCTTAGCGATAGGGGACATCGCAGCCCGCGGCTACACCTTC
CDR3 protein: CASSLAIGDIAARGYTF

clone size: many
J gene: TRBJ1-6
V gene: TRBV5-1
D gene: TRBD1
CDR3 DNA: TGCGCCAGCAGCTCGGGACAGGGGCGGAATAACAATTCACCCCTCCACTTT
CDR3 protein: CASSSGQGRNNNSPLHF

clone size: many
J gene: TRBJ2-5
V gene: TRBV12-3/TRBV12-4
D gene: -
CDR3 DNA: TGTGCCAGCAGTCCGGACACTCCGAGGGAGACCCAGTACTTC
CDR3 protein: CASSPDTPRETQYF

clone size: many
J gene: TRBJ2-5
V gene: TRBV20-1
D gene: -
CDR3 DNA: TGCAGTGCTAGGGGTGAGCAAGAGACCCAGTACTTC
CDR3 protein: CSARGEQETQYF

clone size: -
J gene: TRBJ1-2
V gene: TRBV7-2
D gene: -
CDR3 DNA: TGTGCCAGCAGCTTAGCGGGGAGCGTAGGCTACACCTTC
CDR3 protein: CASSLAGSVGYTF

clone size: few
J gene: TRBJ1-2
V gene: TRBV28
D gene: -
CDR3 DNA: TGTGCCAGCAGTTTATTTAGCGGGGGGCGTAGTAACTATGGCTACACCTTC
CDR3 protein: CASSLFSGGRSNYGYTF

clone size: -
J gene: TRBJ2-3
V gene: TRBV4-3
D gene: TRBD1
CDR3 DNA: TGCGCCAGCAGCCACCAATTAGTGGGGACAGCTCATAGCCCAGATACGCAGTATTTT
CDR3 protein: CASSHQLVGTAHSPDTQYF

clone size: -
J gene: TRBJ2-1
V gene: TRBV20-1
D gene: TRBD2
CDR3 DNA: TGCAGTGCTAGAGTGGGGGGACTAGCATATAATGAGCAGTTCTTC
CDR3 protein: CSARVGGLAYNEQFF

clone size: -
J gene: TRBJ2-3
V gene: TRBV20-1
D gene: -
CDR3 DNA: TGCAGTGCTGTCAGGGCAGCACTACATCCTAGCACAGATACGCAGTATTTT
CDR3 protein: CSAVRAALHPSTDTQYF

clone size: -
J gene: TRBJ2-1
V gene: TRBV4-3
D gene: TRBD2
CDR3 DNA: TGCGCCAGCAGCCGTGAAGTAGCGGGGGGGCAGGGTGAGCAGTTCTTC
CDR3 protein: CASSREVAGGQGEQFF

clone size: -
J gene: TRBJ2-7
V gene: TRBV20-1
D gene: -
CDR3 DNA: TGCAGTGCTAGGCAGGGTACGCCCCCCTACGAGCAGTACTTC
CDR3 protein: CSARQGTPPYEQYF

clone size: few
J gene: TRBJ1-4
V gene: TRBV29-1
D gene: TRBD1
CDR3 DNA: TGCAGCGCTCTGGACCCGGGACAGCCTAATGAAAAACTGTTTTTT
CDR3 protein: CSALDPGQPNEKLFF

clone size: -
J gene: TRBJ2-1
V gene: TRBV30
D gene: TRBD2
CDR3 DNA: TGTGCCTGGACCGGGACTAGCGGGGGTTCCTACAATGAGCAGTTCTTC
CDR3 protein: CAWTGTSGGSYNEQFF

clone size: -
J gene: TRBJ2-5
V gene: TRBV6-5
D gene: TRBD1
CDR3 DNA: TGTGCCAGCAGTGACTCGGACAGGGGGCTACAGGAGACCCAGTACTTC
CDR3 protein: CASSDSDRGLQETQYF

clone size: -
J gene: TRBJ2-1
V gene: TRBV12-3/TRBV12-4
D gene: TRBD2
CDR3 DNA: TGTGCCAGCAGTAGGACTAGCGGGGAGAACTACAATGAGCAGTTCTTC
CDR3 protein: CASSRTSGENYNEQFF

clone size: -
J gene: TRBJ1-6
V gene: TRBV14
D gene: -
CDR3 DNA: TGTGCCAGCAGCCAAGGACCCCAGGGGACCTTTAATTCACCCCTCCACTTT
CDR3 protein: CASSQGPQGTFNSPLHF

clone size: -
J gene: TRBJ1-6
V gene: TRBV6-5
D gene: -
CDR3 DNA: TGTGCCAGCAGATTAGAGTCTTCCTATAATTCACCCCTCCACTTT
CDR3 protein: CASRLESSYNSPLHF

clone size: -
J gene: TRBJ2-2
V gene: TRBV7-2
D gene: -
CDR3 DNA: TGTGCCAGCAGCTTCTCCCCACCCGGGGCCGGGGAGCTGTTTTTT
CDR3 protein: CASSFSPPGAGELFF

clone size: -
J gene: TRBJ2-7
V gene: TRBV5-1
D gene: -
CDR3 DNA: TGCGCCAGCAGCTTGCCCCAGAGCGAGCAGTACTTC
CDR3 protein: CASSLPQSEQYF